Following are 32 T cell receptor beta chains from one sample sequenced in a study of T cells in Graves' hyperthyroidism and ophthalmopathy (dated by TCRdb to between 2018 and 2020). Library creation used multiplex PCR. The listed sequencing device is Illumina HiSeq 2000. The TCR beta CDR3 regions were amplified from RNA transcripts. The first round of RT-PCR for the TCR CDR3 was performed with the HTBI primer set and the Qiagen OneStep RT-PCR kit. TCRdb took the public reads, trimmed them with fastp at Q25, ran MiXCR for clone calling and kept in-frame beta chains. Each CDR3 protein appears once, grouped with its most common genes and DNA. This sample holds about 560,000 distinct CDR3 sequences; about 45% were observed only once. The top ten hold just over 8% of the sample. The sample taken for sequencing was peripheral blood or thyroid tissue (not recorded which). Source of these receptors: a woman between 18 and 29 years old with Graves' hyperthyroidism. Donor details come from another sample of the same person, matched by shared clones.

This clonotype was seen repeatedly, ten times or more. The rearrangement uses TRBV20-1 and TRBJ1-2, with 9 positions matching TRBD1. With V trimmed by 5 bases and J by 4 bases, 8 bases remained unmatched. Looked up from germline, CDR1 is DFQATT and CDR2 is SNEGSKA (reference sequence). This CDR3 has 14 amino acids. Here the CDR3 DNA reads TGCAGTGCTCCTTCCCGGACAGGGGCCTATGGCTACACCTTC. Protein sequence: CSAPSRTGAYGYTF.

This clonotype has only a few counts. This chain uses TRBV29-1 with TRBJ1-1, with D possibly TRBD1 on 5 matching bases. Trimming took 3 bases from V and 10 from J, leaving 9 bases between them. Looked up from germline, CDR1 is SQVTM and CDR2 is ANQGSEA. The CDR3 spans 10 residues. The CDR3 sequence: CSVEGGAAFF. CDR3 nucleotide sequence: TGCAGCGTTGAGGGAGGGGCAGCTTTCTTT. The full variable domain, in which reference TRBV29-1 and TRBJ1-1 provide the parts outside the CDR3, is SAVISQKPSRDICQRGTSLTIQCQVDSQVTMMFWYRQQPGQSLTLIATANQGSEATYESGFVIDKFPISRPNLTFSTLTVSNMSPEDSSIYLCSVEGGAAFFGQGTRLTVV.

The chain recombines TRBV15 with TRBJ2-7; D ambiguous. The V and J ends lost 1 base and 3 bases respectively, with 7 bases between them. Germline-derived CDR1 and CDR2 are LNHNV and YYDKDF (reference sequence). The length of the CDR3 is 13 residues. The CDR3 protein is CATSRGTVYEQYF. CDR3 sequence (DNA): TGTGCCACCAGCAGAGGGACGGTCTACGAGCAGTACTTC.

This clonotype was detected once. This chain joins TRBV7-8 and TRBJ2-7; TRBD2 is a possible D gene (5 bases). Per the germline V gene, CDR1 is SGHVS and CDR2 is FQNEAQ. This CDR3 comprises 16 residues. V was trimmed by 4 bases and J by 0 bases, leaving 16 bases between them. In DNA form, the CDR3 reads TGTGCCAGCAGCTCGAGGGAAGAGTTACCCTCCTACGAGCAGTACTTC. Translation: CASSSREELPSYEQYF.

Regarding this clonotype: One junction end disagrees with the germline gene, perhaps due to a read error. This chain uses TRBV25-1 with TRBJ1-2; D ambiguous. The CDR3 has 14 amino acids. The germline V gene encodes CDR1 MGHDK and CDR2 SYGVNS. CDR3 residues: CAGSPLGSLDGYTF. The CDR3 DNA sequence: TGTGCCGGCAGTCCCCTGGGCTCACTGGATGGCTACACCTTC.

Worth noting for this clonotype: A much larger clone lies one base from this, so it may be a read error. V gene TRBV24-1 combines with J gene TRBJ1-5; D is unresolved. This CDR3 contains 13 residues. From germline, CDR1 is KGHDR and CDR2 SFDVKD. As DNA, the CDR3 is TGTGCCACCAGTGATTTGCGGGGTCAGTCCCAGCATTTT. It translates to CATSDLRGQSQHF.

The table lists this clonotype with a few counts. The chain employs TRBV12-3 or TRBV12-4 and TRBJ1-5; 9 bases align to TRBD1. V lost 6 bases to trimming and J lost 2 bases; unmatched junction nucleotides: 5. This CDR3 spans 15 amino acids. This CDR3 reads CASRSRTGGNQPQHF. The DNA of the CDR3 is TGTGCCAGCAGATCCCGGACAGGGGGCAATCAGCCCCAGCATTTT.

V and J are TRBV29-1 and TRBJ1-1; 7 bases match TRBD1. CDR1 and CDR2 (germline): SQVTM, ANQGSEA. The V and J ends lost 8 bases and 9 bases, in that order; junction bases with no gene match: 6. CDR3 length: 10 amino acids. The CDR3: CSIDRDQAFF. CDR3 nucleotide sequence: TGCAGCATCGACAGGGACCAAGCTTTCTTT. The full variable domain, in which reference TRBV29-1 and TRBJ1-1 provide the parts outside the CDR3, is SAVISQKPSRDICQRGTSLTIQCQVDSQVTMMFWYRQQPGQSLTLIATANQGSEATYESGFVIDKFPISRPNLTFSTLTVSNMSPEDSSIYLCSIDRDQAFFGQGTRLTVV.

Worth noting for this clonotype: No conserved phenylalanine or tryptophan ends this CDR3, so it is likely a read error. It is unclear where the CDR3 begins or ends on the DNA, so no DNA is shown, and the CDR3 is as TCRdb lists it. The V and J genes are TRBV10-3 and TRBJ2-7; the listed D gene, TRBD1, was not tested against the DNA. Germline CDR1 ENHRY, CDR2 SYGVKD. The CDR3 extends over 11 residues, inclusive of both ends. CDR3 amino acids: CAISEVTGEHL.

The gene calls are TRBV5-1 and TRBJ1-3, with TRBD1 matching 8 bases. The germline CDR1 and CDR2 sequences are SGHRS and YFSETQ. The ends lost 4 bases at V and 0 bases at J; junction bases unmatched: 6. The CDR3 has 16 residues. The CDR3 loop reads CASSTMTGDSGNTIYF. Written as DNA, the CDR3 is TGCGCCAGCAGCACTATGACAGGGGACTCTGGAAACACCATATATTTT.

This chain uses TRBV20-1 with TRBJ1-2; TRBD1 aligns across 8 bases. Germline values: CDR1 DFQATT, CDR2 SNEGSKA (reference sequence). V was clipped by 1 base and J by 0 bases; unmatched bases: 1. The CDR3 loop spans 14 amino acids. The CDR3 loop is CSARGTGPNYGYTF. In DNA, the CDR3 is TGCAGTGCTAGAGGGACAGGGCCTAACTATGGCTACACCTTC.

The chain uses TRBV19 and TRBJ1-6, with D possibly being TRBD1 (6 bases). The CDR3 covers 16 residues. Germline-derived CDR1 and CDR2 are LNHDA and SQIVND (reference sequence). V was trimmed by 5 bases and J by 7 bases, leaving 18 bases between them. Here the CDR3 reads CASSVRQDGVNSPLHF. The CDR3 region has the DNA TGTGCCAGTAGTGTTCGACAGGACGGGGTAAATTCACCCCTCCACTTT.

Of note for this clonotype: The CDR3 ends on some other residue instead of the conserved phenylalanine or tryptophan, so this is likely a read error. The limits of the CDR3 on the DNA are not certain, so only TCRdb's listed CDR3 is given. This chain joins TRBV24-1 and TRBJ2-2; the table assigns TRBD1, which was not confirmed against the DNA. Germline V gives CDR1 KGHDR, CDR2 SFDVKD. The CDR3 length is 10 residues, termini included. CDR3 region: CATSDMDSLL.

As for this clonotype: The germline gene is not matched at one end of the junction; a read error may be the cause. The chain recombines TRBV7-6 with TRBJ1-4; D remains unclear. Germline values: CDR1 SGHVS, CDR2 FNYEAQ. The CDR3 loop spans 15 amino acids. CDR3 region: CASSLVSGVGEKLFF. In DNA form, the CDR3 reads TGCGCCAGCAGCTTGGTATCTGGGGTTGGGGAAAAACTGTTTTTT.

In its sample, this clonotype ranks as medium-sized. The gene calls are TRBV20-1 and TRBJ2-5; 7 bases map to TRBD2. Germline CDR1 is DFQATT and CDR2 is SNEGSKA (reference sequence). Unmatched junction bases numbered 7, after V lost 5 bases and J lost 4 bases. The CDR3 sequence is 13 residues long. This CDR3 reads CSAGRGSRETQYF. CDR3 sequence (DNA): TGCAGTGCTGGGCGGGGGAGTCGAGAGACCCAGTACTTC.

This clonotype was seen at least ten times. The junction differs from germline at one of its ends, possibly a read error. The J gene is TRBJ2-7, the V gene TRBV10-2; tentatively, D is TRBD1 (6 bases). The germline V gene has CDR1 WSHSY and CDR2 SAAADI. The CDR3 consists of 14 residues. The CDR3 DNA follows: TGTGCCAGCAGTCCCACGACAGGATCCTACGAGCAGTACTTC. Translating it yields CASSPTTGSYEQYF.

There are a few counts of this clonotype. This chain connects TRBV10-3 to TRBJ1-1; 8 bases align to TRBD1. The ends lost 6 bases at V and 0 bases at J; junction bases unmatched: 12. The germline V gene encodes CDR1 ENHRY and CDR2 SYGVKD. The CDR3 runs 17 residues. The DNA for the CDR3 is TGTGCCATCAGCTCCGACAGGGGAGGTTACATGAACACTGAAGCTTTCTTT. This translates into CAISSDRGGYMNTEAFF.

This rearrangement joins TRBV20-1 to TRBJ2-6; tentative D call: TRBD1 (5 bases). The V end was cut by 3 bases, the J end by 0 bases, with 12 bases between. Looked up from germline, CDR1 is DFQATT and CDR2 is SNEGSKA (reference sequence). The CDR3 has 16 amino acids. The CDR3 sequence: CSARNQGDSGANVLTF. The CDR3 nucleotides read TGCAGTGCTAGGAACCAGGGTGACTCTGGGGCCAACGTCCTGACTTTC.

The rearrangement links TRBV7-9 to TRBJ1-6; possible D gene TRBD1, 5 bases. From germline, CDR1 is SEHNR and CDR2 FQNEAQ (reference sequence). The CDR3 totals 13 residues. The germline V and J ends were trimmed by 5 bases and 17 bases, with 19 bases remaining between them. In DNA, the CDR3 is TGTGCCAGCAGCCGAGGCGGGACCAGAGAGTTCCACTTT. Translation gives CASSRGGTREFHF.

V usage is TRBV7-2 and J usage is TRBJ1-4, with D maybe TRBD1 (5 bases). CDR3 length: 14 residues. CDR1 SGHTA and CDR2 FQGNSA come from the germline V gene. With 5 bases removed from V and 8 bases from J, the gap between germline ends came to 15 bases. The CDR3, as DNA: TGTGCCAGCAGCCGATTCGGGGGAATGGAAAAACTGTTTTTT. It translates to CASSRFGGMEKLFF.

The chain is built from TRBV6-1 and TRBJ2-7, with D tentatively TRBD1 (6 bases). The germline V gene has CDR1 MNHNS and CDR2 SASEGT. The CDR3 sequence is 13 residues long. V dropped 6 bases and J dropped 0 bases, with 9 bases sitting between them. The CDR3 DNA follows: TGTGCCAGCAGAGAGACAGGCTCCTACGAGCAGTACTTC. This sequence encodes CASRETGSYEQYF.

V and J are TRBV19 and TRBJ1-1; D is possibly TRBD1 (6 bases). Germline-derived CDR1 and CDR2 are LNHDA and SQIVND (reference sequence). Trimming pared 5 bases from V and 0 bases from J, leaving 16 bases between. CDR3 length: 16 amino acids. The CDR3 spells CASSPHRQEMNTEAFF. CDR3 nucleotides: TGTGCCAGTAGTCCTCATCGACAGGAGATGAACACTGAAGCTTTCTTT. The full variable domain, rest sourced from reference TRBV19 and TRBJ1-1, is DGGITQSPKYLFRKEGQNVTLSCEQNLNHDAMYWYRQDPGQGLRLIYYSQIVNDFQKGDIAEGYSVSREKKESFPLTVTSAQKNPTAFYLCASSPHRQEMNTEAFFGQGTRLTVV.

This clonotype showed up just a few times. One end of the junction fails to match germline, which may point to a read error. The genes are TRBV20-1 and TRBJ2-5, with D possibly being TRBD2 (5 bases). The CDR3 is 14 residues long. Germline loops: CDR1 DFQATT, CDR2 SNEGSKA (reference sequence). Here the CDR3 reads CSAGEGFRWETQYF. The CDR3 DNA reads TGCAGTGCTGGAGAGGGATTCCGCTGGGAGACCCAGTACTTC.

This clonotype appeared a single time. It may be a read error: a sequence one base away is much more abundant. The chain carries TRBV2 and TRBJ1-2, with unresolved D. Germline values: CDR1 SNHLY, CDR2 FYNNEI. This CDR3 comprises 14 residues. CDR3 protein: CASGEPREGGGYTF. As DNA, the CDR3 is TGTGCCAGCGGTGAACCGAGAGAGGGCGGGGGCTACACCTTC.

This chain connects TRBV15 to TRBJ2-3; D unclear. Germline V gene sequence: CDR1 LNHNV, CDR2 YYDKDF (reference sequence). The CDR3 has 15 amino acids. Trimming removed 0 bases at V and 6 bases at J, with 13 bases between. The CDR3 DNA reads TGTGCCACCAGCAGAGATCTCATCATGCGGGATACGCAGTATTTT. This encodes CATSRDLIMRDTQYF.

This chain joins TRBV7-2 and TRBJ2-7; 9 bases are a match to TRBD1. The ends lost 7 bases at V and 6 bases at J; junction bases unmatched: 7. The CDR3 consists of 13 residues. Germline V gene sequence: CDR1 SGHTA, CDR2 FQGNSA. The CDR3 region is CASTPGQGREQYF. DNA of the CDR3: TGTGCCAGCACTCCGGGACAGGGTCGCGAGCAGTACTTC.

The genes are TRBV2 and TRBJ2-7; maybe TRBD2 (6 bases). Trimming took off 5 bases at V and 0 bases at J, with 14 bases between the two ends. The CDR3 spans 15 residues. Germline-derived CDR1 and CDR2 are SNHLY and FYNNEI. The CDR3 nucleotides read TGTGCCAGCAGTCGCTATAGCGGAAGCTCCTACGAGCAGTACTTC. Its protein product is CASSRYSGSSYEQYF.

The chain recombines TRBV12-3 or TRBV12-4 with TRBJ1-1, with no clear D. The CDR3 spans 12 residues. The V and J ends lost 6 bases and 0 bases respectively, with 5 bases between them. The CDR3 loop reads CASRNLNTEAFF. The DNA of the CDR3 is TGTGCCAGCAGAAACTTGAACACTGAAGCTTTCTTT.

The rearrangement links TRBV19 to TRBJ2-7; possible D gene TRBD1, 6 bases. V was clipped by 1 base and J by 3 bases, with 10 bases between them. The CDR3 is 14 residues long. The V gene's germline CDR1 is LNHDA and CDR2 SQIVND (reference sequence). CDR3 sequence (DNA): TGTGCCAGTAGTATAGGCAGGGGAGTCTACGAGCAGTACTTC. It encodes CASSIGRGVYEQYF.

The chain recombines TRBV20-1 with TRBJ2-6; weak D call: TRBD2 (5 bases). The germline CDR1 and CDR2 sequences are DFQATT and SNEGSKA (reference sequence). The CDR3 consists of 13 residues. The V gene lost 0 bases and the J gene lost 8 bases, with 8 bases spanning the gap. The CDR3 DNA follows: TGCAGTGCTAGAGATTCGGGGACCAACGTCCTGACTTTC. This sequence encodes CSARDSGTNVLTF.

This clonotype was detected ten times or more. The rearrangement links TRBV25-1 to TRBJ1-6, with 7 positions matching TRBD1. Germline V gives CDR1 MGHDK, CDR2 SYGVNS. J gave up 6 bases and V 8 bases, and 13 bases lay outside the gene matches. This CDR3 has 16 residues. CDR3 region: CASGGYGTVINSPLHF. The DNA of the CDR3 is TGTGCCAGCGGGGGGTACGGGACAGTGATTAATTCACCCCTCCACTTT.

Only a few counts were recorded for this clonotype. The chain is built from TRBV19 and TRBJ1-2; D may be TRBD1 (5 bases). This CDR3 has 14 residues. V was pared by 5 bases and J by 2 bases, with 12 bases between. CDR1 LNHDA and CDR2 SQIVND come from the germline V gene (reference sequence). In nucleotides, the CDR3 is TGTGCCAGTAGTGGACACCCAAAGAACTATGGCTACACCTTC. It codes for CASSGHPKNYGYTF. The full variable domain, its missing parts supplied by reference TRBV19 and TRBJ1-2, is DGGITQSPKYLFRKEGQNVTLSCEQNLNHDAMYWYRQDPGQGLRLIYYSQIVNDFQKGDIAEGYSVSREKKESFPLTVTSAQKNPTAFYLCASSGHPKNYGYTFGSGTRLTVV.